One sample yielded the 2 T cell receptor beta chains listed below, sequenced in a study of shared clonotypes between healthy human individuals. Profiling relied on immunoSEQ multiplex PCR, and the TCRdb table lists in-frame clones only, not all of them. The sample carries around 430,000 clones, roughly 77% recorded once. Sequencing used PBMCs. The source is a woman aged 40 to 49 in good health. Some clones in this sample may be carry-over from other donors' samples.

This clone has a handful of counts. The chain carries TRBV18 and TRBJ2-1; D unresolved. The V end was cut by 2 bases, the J end by 8 bases, with 10 bases between. Germline lookup yields CDR1 KGHSH and CDR2 LQKENI. The CDR3 is 13 amino acids. The CDR3 sequence is CASSPVPQHEQFF. In DNA form, the CDR3 reads TGTGCCAGCTCACCAGTCCCTCAACATGAGCAGTTCTTC.

The chain combines TRBV14 with TRBJ2-5; D not resolved. CDR3 length: 13 amino acids. CDR1 is SGHDN and CDR2 is FVKESK in the germline V gene. The V and J ends lost 3 bases and 7 bases respectively, with 12 bases between them. The CDR3 spells CASSQVLFMTQYF. Written as DNA, the CDR3 is TGTGCCAGCAGCCAGGTGCTTTTCATGACCCAGTACTTC.